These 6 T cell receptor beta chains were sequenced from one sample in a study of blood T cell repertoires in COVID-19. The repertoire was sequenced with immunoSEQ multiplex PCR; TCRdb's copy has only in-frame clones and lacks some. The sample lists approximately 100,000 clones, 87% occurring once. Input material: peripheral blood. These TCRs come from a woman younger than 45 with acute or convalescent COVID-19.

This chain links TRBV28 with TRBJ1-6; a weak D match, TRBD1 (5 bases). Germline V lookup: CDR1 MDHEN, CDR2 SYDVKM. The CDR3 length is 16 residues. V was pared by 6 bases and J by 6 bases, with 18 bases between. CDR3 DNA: TGTGCCAGCAGCCCTCCCAAGGGGTCAGTTAATTCACCCCTCCACTTT. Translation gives CASSPPKGSVNSPLHF.

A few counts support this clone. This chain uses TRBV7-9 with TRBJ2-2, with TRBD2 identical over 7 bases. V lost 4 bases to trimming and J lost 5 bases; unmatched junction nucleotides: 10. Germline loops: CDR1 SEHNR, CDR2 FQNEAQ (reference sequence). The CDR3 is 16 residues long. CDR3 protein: CASSSRDYTRTGELFF. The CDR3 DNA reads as TGTGCCAGCAGCTCCCGGGACTATACGAGGACCGGGGAGCTGTTTTTT.

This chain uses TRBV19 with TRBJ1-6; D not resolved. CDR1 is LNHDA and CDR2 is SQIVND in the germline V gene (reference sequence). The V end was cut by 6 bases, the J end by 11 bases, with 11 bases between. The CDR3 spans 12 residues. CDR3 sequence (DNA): TGTGCCAGTAGCACGCCGGGGACACCCCTCCACTTT. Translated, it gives CASSTPGTPLHF.

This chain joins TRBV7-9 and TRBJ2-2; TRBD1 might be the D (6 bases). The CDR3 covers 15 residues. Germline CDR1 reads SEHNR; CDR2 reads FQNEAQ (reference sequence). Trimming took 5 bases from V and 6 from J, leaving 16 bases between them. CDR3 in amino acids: CASSHPRTVAGELFF. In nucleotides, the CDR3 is TGTGCCAGCAGCCATCCACGGACAGTTGCCGGGGAGCTGTTTTTT.

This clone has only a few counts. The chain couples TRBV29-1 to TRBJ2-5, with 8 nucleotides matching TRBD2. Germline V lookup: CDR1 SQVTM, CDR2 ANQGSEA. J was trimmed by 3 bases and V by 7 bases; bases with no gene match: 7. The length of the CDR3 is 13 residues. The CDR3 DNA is TGCAGCGCCAAGCGGGGGTCAAAAGAGACCCAGTACTTC. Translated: CSAKRGSKETQYF.

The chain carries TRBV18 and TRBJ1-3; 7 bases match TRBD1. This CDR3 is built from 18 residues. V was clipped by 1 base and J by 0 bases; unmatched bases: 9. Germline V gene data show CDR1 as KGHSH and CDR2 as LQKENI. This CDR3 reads CASSPRWTGVFSGNTIYF. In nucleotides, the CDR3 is TGTGCCAGCTCACCACGCTGGACAGGAGTTTTCTCTGGAAACACCATATATTTT.